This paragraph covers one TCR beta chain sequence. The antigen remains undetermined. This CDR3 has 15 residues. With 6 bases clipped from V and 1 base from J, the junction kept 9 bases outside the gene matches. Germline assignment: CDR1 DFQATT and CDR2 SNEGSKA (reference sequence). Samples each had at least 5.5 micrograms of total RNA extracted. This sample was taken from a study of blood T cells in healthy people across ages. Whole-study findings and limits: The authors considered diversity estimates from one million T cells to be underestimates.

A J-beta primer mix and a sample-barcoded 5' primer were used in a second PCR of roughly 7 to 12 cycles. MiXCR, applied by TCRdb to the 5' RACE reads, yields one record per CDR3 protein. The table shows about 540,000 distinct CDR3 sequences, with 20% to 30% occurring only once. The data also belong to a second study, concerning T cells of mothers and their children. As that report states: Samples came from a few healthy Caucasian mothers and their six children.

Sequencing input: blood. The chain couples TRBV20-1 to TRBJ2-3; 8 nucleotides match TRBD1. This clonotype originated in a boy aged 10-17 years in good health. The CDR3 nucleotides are TGCAGTGCAACGACAGGGGCGGATGGCACAGATACGCAGTATTTT. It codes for CSATTGADGTDTQYF.